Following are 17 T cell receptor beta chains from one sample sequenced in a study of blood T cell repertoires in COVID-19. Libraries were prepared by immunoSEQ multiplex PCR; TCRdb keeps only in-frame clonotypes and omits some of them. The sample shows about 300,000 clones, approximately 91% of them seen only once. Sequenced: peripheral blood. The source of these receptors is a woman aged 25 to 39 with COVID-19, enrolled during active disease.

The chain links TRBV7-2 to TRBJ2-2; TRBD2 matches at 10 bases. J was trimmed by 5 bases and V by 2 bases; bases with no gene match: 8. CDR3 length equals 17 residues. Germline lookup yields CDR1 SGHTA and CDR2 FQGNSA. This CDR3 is CASSLSVAGGLTGELFF. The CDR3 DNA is TGTGCCAGCAGCTTAAGTGTAGCGGGAGGACTAACCGGGGAGCTGTTTTTT.

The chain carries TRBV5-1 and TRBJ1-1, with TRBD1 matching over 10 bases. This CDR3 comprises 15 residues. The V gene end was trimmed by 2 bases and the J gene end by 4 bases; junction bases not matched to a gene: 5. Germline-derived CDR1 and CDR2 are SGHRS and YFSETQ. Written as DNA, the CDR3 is TGCGCCAGCAGCTTACGACAGGGGGCCGGCACTGAAGCTTTCTTT. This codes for CASSLRQGAGTEAFF.

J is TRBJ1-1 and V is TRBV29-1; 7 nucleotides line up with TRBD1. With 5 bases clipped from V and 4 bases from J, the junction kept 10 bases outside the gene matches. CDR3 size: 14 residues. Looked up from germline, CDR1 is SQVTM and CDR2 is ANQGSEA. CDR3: CSVYRGGLGTEAFF. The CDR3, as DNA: TGCAGCGTTTATAGAGGGGGCCTGGGCACTGAAGCTTTCTTT.

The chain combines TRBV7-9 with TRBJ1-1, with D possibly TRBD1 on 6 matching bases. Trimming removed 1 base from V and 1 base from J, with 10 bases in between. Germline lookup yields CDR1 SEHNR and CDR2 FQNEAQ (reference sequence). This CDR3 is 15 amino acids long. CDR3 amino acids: CASSLVGAGNTEAFF. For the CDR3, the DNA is TGTGCCAGCAGCTTAGTGGGGGCAGGGAACACTGAAGCTTTCTTT.

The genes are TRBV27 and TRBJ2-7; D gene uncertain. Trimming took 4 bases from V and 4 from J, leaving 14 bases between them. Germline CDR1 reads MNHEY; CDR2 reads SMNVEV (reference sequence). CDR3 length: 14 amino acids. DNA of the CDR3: TGTGCCAGCAGTTCCTCCCTGAGCTCATACGAGCAGTACTTC. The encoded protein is CASSSSLSSYEQYF.

The CDR3 loop reads CASSSLVGMTNTEAFF. The CDR3 nucleotides read TGTGCCAGCAGTTCCCTGGTGGGCATGACGAACACTGAAGCTTTCTTT. The V and J genes are TRBV27 and TRBJ1-1, with D uncertain. The germline gives CDR1 MNHEY, CDR2 SMNVEV (reference sequence). The CDR3 covers 16 residues. V lost 4 bases and J 1 base, leaving 16 bases between the germline ends.

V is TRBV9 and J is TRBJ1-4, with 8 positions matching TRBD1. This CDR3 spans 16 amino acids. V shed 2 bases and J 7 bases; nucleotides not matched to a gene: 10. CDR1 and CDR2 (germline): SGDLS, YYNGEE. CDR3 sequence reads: CASSVSTQGAGEKLFF. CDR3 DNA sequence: TGTGCCAGCAGCGTCTCCACGCAGGGGGCTGGTGAAAAACTGTTTTTT.

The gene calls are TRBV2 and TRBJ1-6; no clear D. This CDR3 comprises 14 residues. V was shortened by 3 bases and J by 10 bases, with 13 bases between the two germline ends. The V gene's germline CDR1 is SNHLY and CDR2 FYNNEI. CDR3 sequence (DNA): TGTGCCAGCAGTGACGGGAGGGTGGGATCACCCCTCCACTTT. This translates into CASSDGRVGSPLHF.

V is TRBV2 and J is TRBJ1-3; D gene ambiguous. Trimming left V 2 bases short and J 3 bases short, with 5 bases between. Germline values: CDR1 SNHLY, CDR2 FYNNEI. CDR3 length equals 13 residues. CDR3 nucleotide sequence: TGTGCCAGCAGTGAACGGGGTGGAAACACCATATATTTT. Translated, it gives CASSERGGNTIYF.

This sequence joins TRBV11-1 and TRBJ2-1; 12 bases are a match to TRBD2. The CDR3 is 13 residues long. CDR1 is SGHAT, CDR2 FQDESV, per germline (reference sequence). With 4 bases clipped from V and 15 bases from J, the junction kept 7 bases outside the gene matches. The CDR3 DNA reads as TGTGCCAGCAGCTCGACCCCTAGCGGGAGGGGGTTCTTC. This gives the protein CASSSTPSGRGFF.

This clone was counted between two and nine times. This chain's CDR3 is CASHRGDNYGYTF. CDR3 DNA: TGTGCCAGTCACAGGGGCGATAACTATGGCTACACCTTC. The rearrangement uses TRBV5-4 and TRBJ1-2, with 7 bases identical to TRBD1. The V segment lost 8 bases and the J segment 1 base; nucleotides outside the gene matches: 5. Germline assignment: CDR1 SGHNT and CDR2 YYREEE (reference sequence). The CDR3 is 13 amino acids.

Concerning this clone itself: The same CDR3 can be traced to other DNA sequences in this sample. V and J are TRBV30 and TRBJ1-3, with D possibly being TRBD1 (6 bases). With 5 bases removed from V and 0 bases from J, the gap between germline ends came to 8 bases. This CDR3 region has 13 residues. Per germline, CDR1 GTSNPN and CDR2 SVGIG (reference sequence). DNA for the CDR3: TGTGCCTGGGACAGGAGCTCTGGAAACACCATATATTTT. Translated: CAWDRSSGNTIYF. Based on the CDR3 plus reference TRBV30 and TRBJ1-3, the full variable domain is SQTIHQWPATLVQPVGSPLSLECTVEGTSNPNLYWYRQAAGRGLQLLFYSVGIGQISSEVPQNLSASRPQDRQFILSSKKLLLSDSGFYLCAWDRSSGNTIYFGEGSWLTVV.

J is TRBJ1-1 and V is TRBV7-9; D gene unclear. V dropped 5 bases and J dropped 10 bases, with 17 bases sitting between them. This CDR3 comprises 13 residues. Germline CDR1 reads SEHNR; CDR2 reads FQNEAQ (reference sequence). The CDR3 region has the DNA TGTGCCAGCAGCATACGAGGCTGGCCTGGAGCTTTCTTT. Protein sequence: CASSIRGWPGAFF.

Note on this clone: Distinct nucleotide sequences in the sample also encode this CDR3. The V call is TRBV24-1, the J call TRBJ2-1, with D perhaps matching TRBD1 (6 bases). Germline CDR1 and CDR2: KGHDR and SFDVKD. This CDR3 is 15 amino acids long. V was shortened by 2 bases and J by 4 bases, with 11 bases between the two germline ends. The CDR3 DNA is TGTGCCACCAGTGATTCGGGACAAGGTTACAATGAGCAGTTCTTC. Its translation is CATSDSGQGYNEQFF.

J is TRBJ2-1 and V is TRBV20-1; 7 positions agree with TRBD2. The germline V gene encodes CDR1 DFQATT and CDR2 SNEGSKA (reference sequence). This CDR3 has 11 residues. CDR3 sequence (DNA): TGCGGGTTGACTAGCTTCAATGAGCAGTTCTTC. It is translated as CGLTSFNEQFF.

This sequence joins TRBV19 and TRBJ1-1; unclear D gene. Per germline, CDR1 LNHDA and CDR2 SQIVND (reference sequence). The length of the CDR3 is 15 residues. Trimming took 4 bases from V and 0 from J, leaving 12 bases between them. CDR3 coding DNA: TGTGCCAGTAGTACCACTGGAGTTATGAACACTGAAGCTTTCTTT. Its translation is CASSTTGVMNTEAFF.

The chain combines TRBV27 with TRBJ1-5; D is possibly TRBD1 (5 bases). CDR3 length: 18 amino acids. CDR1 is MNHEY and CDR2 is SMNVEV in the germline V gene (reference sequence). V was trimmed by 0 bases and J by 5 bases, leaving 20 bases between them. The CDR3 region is CASSLSTVLMLRDQPQHF. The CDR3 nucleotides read TGTGCCAGCAGTTTATCGACAGTGTTGATGTTAAGGGATCAGCCCCAGCATTTT.